These 28 T cell receptor beta chains originate from one sample sequenced in a study of immune cell composition in non-small cell lung cancer (dated by TCRdb to 2017 to 2019). Normal lung samples came from the same patient and were non-adjacent lung tissue collected as far from the tumour as possible, with a minimum distance of 3 cm. Preparation of the library involved the immunoSEQ multiplex PCR assay. TCRdb holds this immuneACCESS table with in-frame rearrangements only. Some clones are missing; in checked studies, unresolved V genes explain under half, and the rest has no known cause. Recorded for this sample are some 2,000 clones; over 60% of them occurred a single time. Roughly 8.8% of the sample rests with the top ten. The specimen was non-adjacent lung tissue. The receptors were sampled from a human donor with non-small cell lung cancer.

In this sample, this clone turned up a few times. The chain joins TRBV18 to TRBJ2-5; 9 bases align to TRBD1. Germline CDR1 is KGHSH and CDR2 is LQKENI. This CDR3 region has 15 residues. The junction had 3 bases not matched to a gene; V was cut back by 2 bases and J by 2 bases. The CDR3 DNA is TGTGCCAGCTCACCAGAGACAGGGGGACAAGAGACCCAGTACTTC. This encodes CASSPETGGQETQYF. The full variable domain, rest sourced from reference TRBV18 and TRBJ2-5, is NAGVMQNPRHLVRRRGQEARLRCSPMKGHSHVYWYRQLPEEGLKFMVYLQKENIIDESGMPKERFSAEFPKEGPSILRIQQVVRGDSAAYFCASSPETGGQETQYFGPGTRLLVL.

The chain combines TRBV6-1 with TRBJ1-3; 8 bases are a match to TRBD1. Losses at the gene ends were 5 bases for V and 0 bases for J; bases not matched to a gene: 3. Germline loops: CDR1 MNHNS, CDR2 SASEGT. The CDR3 covers 15 residues. Here the CDR3 DNA reads TGTGCCAGCAGTTGGGACAGGAGCTCTGGAAACACCATATATTTT. This translates into CASSWDRSSGNTIYF.

This chain joins TRBV2 and TRBJ2-1; 11 bases agree with TRBD2. CDR3 length equals 18 residues. With V trimmed by 6 bases and J by 7 bases, 17 bases remained unmatched. The germline gives CDR1 SNHLY, CDR2 FYNNEI. CDR3 nucleotides: TGTGCCAGCAGCTCCCTTGGACTAGCGGGCCTCAGAGGGAATGAGCAGTTCTTC. Amino acid sequence: CASSSLGLAGLRGNEQFF.

This clone was counted only a few times. V gene TRBV28 combines with J gene TRBJ2-7; 9 bases line up with TRBD2. The CDR3 runs to 16 residues. V dropped 6 bases and J dropped 7; count of bases not matched to a gene: 16. Per the germline V gene, CDR1 is MDHEN and CDR2 is SYDVKM. CDR3 DNA sequence: TGTGCCAGCAGCTTGCTTATAGCGGGGGTTTTGGGGGAGCAGTACTTC. Its translation is CASSLLIAGVLGEQYF.

This clone was counted only a few times. V and J are TRBV5-1 and TRBJ2-1; 8 bases fit TRBD2. The germline V gene encodes CDR1 SGHRS and CDR2 YFSETQ. This CDR3 is built from 15 residues. V gave up 1 base and J gave up 8 bases; unmatched junction bases: 8. The CDR3 reads CASSLSPAGVHEQFF. The CDR3, as DNA: TGCGCCAGCAGCTTGTCTCCAGCGGGGGTCCATGAGCAGTTCTTC.

This clone occurred once. The chain couples TRBV10-3 to TRBJ2-3; 8 positions match TRBD2. The CDR3 runs 16 residues. The trim removed 1 base at V and 0 bases at J, leaving 3 bases unmatched. The germline CDR1 and CDR2 sequences are ENHRY and SYGVKD. CDR3 region: CAISEYTGGSTDTQYF. DNA for the CDR3: TGTGCCATCAGTGAGTACACGGGGGGGAGCACAGATACGCAGTATTTT.

The chain combines TRBV19 with TRBJ1-4; 11 nucleotides line up with TRBD1. Losses at the gene ends were 10 bases for V and 4 bases for J; bases not matched to a gene: 2. The CDR3 extends over 13 amino acids. Germline CDR1 LNHDA, CDR2 SQIVND (reference sequence). The CDR3 sequence is CATGTGGNEKLFF. CDR3 nucleotides: TGTGCCACCGGGACAGGGGGTAATGAAAAACTGTTTTTT.

This chain uses TRBV18 with TRBJ1-3, with D possibly matching TRBD1 (6 bases). V lost 5 bases, J lost 1 base, and 12 bases lay in between. CDR3 length: 15 amino acids. Germline V gene lookup returns CDR1 KGHSH and CDR2 LQKENI. The CDR3 coding sequence is TGTGCCAGCTCATCAGGGGCCAGGTCTGGAAACACCATATATTTT. This translates into CASSSGARSGNTIYF.

The gene calls are TRBV7-2 and TRBJ1-1; D is possibly TRBD1 (5 bases). Germline V gene data show CDR1 as SGHTA and CDR2 as FQGNSA. This CDR3 has 13 amino acids. Deletions cut 2 bases from V and 5 bases from J, with 9 bases between. In nucleotides, the CDR3 is TGTGCCAGCAGCTTATTGGGGGGGACTGAAGCTTTCTTT. It codes for CASSLLGGTEAFF.

The chain recombines TRBV4-1 with TRBJ1-2; D gene uncertain. This CDR3 is 15 amino acids long. Germline CDR1 and CDR2: MGHRA and YSYEKL. Between the trimmed V and J ends, which lost 4 bases and 4 bases, there was a span of 16 bases. In nucleotides, the CDR3 is TGCGCCAGCAGCCCGGGTCTTGAGAGGAGCTATGGCTACACCTTC. It yields the protein CASSPGLERSYGYTF.

CDR3 residues: CASSLGGPNEQFF. The CDR3 DNA reads TGCGCCAGCAGCTTGGGAGGCCCCAATGAGCAGTTCTTC. This chain connects TRBV5-1 to TRBJ2-1; D is undetermined. Germline CDR1 reads SGHRS; CDR2 reads YFSETQ. CDR3 length: 13 residues. The ends were cut back, 0 bases at V and 6 bases at J, with 7 bases in the middle. The complete variable domain, with remaining parts taken from reference TRBV5-1 and TRBJ2-1, reads KAGVTQTPRYLIKTRGQQVTLSCSPISGHRSVSWYQQTPGQGLQFLFEYFSETQRNKGNFPGRFSGRQFSNSRSEMNVSTLELGDSALYLCASSLGGPNEQFFGPGTRLTVL.

The chain employs TRBV4-3 and TRBJ2-2; no firm D call. Trimming left V 4 bases short and J 0 bases short, with 6 bases between. The CDR3 is made up of 14 amino acids. CDR1 LGHNA and CDR2 YSLEER come from the germline V gene. Written as DNA, the CDR3 is TGCGCCAGCAGCCCTTCCTCGAACACCGGGGAGCTGTTTTTT. Translated: CASSPSSNTGELFF.

The DNA of the CDR3 is TGTGCCAGCAGAACGACAGGGTCCTACGAGCAGTACTTC. Translating it yields CASRTTGSYEQYF. J is TRBJ2-7 and V is TRBV6-1; 7 bases match TRBD1. The CDR3 is 13 residues long. Germline assignment: CDR1 MNHNS and CDR2 SASEGT. The V gene end was trimmed by 6 bases and the J gene end by 1 base; junction bases not matched to a gene: 3.

The chain employs TRBV6-6 and TRBJ2-7; a possible D gene is TRBD2 (6 bases). The CDR3 is 15 amino acids. Trimming stripped 7 bases from V and 0 bases from J, with 16 bases between. Germline CDR1 is MNHNY and CDR2 is SVGAGI (reference sequence). CDR3 DNA: TGTGCCAGCAAGTCTCTGGCGGGGAGCTCCTACGAGCAGTACTTC. Translation: CASKSLAGSSYEQYF.

This sequence joins TRBV27 and TRBJ2-1; 11 positions match TRBD2. Looked up from germline, CDR1 is MNHEY and CDR2 is SMNVEV (reference sequence). CDR3 length: 16 amino acids. V lost 8 bases to trimming and J lost 5 bases; unmatched junction nucleotides: 11. CDR3 loop: CASGKGASGRHNEQFF. CDR3 DNA sequence: TGTGCCAGCGGGAAGGGGGCTAGCGGGAGGCACAATGAGCAGTTCTTC.

This clone is large (0.1 to 1%). The chain is built from TRBV19 and TRBJ1-4; D is unclear. V was pared by 3 bases and J by 1 base, with 12 bases between. Germline CDR1 LNHDA, CDR2 SQIVND (reference sequence). The CDR3 covers 16 residues. The CDR3 nucleotides read TGTGCCAGTAGTATCACGCGACAAAGAACTAATGAAAAACTGTTTTTT. It is translated as CASSITRQRTNEKLFF. Looking up the rest from reference TRBV19 and TRBJ1-4 gives the full variable domain: DGGITQSPKYLFRKEGQNVTLSCEQNLNHDAMYWYRQDPGQGLRLIYYSQIVNDFQKGDIAEGYSVSREKKESFPLTVTSAQKNPTAFYLCASSITRQRTNEKLFFGSGTQLSVL.

The genes are TRBV6-1 and TRBJ1-2; D remains unclear. Germline-derived CDR1 and CDR2 are MNHNS and SASEGT. V was clipped by 6 bases and J by 2 bases, with 10 bases between them. The CDR3 is 13 residues long. The CDR3 DNA is TGTGCCAGCAGCCCGAGTAGAAACTATGGCTACACCTTC. It codes for CASSPSRNYGYTF.

This clone was observed once. This sequence joins TRBV21-1 and TRBJ2-3; the table assigns TRBD2, which was not confirmed against the DNA. TRBV21-1 is an annotated pseudogene. The CDR3 has 16 residues. The CDR3 sequence: CASKGIKRGCTDTQYF. The CDR3 coding sequence is TGTGCCAGCAAGGGCATAAAGCGGGGGTGCACAGATACGCAGTATTTT.

The chain links TRBV7-6 to TRBJ2-7; a weak D match, TRBD1 (5 bases). The CDR3 consists of 13 residues. Trimming left V 4 bases short and J 3 bases short, with 10 bases between. Germline V CDR1 and CDR2: SGHVS, FNYEAQ. The CDR3 DNA reads TGTGCCAGCAGCTCCCTCCAGGGCTACGAGCAGTACTTC. Protein: CASSSLQGYEQYF. Complete variable domain (other parts from reference TRBV7-6 and TRBJ2-7): GAGVSQSPRYKVTKRGQDVALRCDPISGHVSLYWYRQALGQGPEFLTYFNYEAQQDKSGLPNDRFSAERPEGSISTLTIQRTEQRDSAMYRCASSSLQGYEQYFGPGTRLTVT.

The CDR3 bases are TGTGCCAGCAGCTATGTAGCGGGAGCCACCGGGGAGCTGTTTTTT. Residues: CASSYVAGATGELFF. V usage is TRBV7-3 and J usage is TRBJ2-2; 9 bases are shared with TRBD2. J lost 4 bases, V lost 4 bases, and 4 bases had no gene match. In germline, CDR1 is SGHTA, CDR2 FQGTGA. The length of the CDR3 is 15 residues.

The CDR3 sequence is CASSIRVGDEQFF. The CDR3 nucleotides read TGTGCCAGTAGTATAAGGGTCGGGGATGAGCAGTTCTTC. V is TRBV19 and J is TRBJ2-1; possibly TRBD2 for D (5 bases). The germline V gene encodes CDR1 LNHDA and CDR2 SQIVND (reference sequence). The V gene lost 2 bases and the J gene lost 8 bases, with 10 bases spanning the gap. The CDR3 is made up of 13 amino acids.

This clone appeared a few times. The chain employs TRBV11-1 and TRBJ1-2; D is possibly TRBD1 (6 bases). Trimming left V 5 bases short and J 2 bases short, with 15 bases between. CDR3 size: 15 residues. In germline, CDR1 is SGHAT, CDR2 FQDESV (reference sequence). This CDR3 reads CASSGSGGLNYGYTF. The CDR3 DNA reads TGTGCCAGCAGCGGTTCGGGGGGGCTGAACTATGGCTACACCTTC.

This chain links TRBV19 with TRBJ2-1, with 7 bases fitting TRBD2. Germline CDR1 and CDR2: LNHDA and SQIVND (reference sequence). After removal of 4 bases from V and 7 bases from J, the junction contained 4 bases not matched to a gene. The CDR3 is made up of 13 amino acids. The CDR3 DNA follows: TGTGCCAGTAGTACGAGGGAGGGTAATGAGCAGTTCTTC. The encoded protein is CASSTREGNEQFF.

J is TRBJ2-7 and V is TRBV19, with TRBD1 matching 8 bases. V shed 5 bases, J shed 3 bases, and the junction held 6 bases outside the gene matches. Germline V lookup: CDR1 LNHDA, CDR2 SQIVND (reference sequence). This CDR3 region has 14 residues. The CDR3 reads CASSSGTGDYEQYF. The CDR3 nucleotides are TGTGCCAGTAGTTCCGGGACAGGAGACTACGAGCAGTACTTC.

The gene calls are TRBV7-8 and TRBJ1-1, with a weak D call TRBD1 (5 bases). The CDR3 is 13 residues long. Germline lookup yields CDR1 SGHVS and CDR2 FQNEAQ. The V end lost 5 bases, the J end lost 1 base, and 8 bases lay between the germline ends. CDR3 DNA sequence: TGTGCCAGCAGCCGAGACAGGAACACTGAAGCTTTCTTT. This sequence encodes CASSRDRNTEAFF.

This chain uses TRBV9 with TRBJ1-3; D is ambiguous. The CDR3 is made up of 15 amino acids. Germline CDR1 reads SGDLS; CDR2 reads YYNGEE. V lost 2 bases to trimming and J lost 2 bases, with 11 bases between them. The CDR3 loop is CASSVDFLTGNTIYF. The CDR3 DNA reads as TGTGCCAGCAGCGTGGACTTTTTAACTGGAAACACCATATATTTT.

The chain uses TRBV13 and TRBJ2-3; 8 bases agree with TRBD1. After removal of 5 bases from V and 4 bases from J, the junction contained 2 bases not matched to a gene. From germline, CDR1 is PRHDT and CDR2 FYEKMQ (reference sequence). The CDR3 has 13 residues. The CDR3, as DNA: TGTGCCAGCAGCGTACAGGGGGCAGATACGCAGTATTTT. It translates to CASSVQGADTQYF.

The chain is built from TRBV5-6 and TRBJ2-7; TRBD2 might be the D (5 bases). The CDR3 spans 15 residues. Germline CDR1 is SGHDT and CDR2 is YYEEEE. V was clipped by 4 bases and J by 8 bases, with 22 bases between them. The CDR3: CASSTLDLRAAQQYF. The CDR3 DNA reads as TGTGCCAGCAGCACCCTGGATCTGCGGGCAGCGCAGCAGTACTTC.